Below, 14 T cell receptor beta chains from the same sample are listed, as sequenced in a study of blood T cells in healthy people across ages. Primers used in a second PCR of about 7 to 12 cycles were a sample-barcoded 5' primer and a J-beta primer mix. TCRdb reanalysed the 5' RACE reads using MiXCR and keeps one entry per CDR3 protein. This sample has about 1.7 million distinct CDR3 sequences; approximately 30% occur once, and the top ten carry approximately 7.7%. What was sequenced was blood. The receptors were sampled from a woman aged 25 to 45 in good health.

The CDR3 region has the DNA TGTGCCAGCAGCTCCCGGGCCTCCGTGGGCAATGAGCAGTTCTTC. As protein: CASSSRASVGNEQFF. This chain joins TRBV7-2 and TRBJ2-1; D gene unclear. The V and J ends lost 4 bases and 6 bases respectively, with 16 bases between them. The germline CDR1 and CDR2 sequences are SGHTA and FQGNSA. The CDR3 is 15 amino acids.

This clonotype showed up just a few times. This rearrangement joins TRBV2 to TRBJ2-1, with 8 positions matching TRBD1. Looked up from germline, CDR1 is SNHLY and CDR2 is FYNNEI. This CDR3 is built from 14 residues. V was clipped by 5 bases and J by 8 bases; unmatched bases: 8. The CDR3, as DNA: TGTGCCAGCAGTCTGGAACAGGGGGGCGATGAGCAGTTCTTC. Protein product: CASSLEQGGDEQFF.

This clonotype has more than one count but fewer than ten. This chain joins TRBV12-3 or TRBV12-4 and TRBJ2-3; TRBD1 matches at 10 bases. Germline trimming cut 7 bases from V and 8 bases from J; bases unmatched to any gene: 12. This CDR3 is 15 amino acids long. CDR3 in DNA: TGTGCCAGCACCCCCCGGGACAGGGGATACGGTACGCAGTATTTT. Protein product: CASTPRDRGYGTQYF.

This rearrangement joins TRBV7-2 to TRBJ2-1, with D uncertain. Germline V lookup: CDR1 SGHTA, CDR2 FQGNSA. V gave up 4 bases and J gave up 10 bases, with 17 bases separating them. The CDR3 sequence is 14 residues long. CDR3 DNA: TGTGCCAGCAGCTGGACCGACACATCCTACGAGCAGTTCTTC. Its protein is CASSWTDTSYEQFF.

The chain recombines TRBV10-1 with TRBJ2-1; D may be TRBD1 or TRBD2 (5 bases each). The CDR3 totals 14 residues. Trimming removed 0 bases at V and 5 bases at J, with 8 bases between. Germline V gives CDR1 WNHNN, CDR2 SYGVQD (reference sequence). CDR3: CASSESGVDNEQFF. In nucleotides, the CDR3 is TGCGCCAGCAGTGAGTCGGGGGTCGACAATGAGCAGTTCTTC.

Of note for this clonotype: The junction differs from germline at one of its ends, possibly a read error. The chain carries TRBV7-6 and TRBJ2-3; TRBD2 matches 10 bases. This CDR3 is 15 amino acids long. Germline assignment: CDR1 SGHVS and CDR2 FNYEAQ. In DNA, the CDR3 is TGTGCCAGCAGCGCACCACTAGCGGGGCCAGATACGCTGTATTTT. It translates to CASSAPLAGPDTLYF.

Note on this clonotype: A read error may explain this, as a much larger clone is one base away. This chain links TRBV7-9 with TRBJ2-7, with 10 bases aligning to TRBD1. Losses at the gene ends were 5 bases for V and 7 bases for J; bases not matched to a gene: 8. This CDR3 has 14 residues. Germline V gene data show CDR1 as SEHNR and CDR2 as FQNEAQ (reference sequence). The CDR3 DNA is TGTGCCAGCAGCCCCCGGGACAGGGGCTCTGAGCAGTACTTC. Its protein is CASSPRDRGSEQYF.

The V gene is TRBV20-1, the J gene TRBJ2-5, with D tentatively TRBD1 (6 bases). CDR1 and CDR2 (germline): DFQATT, SNEGSKA (reference sequence). The CDR3 covers 12 residues. V shed 5 bases and J shed 3 bases, with 10 bases lying between them. The CDR3 is CSAGAGEETQYF. The CDR3 DNA sequence: TGCAGTGCTGGGGCAGGGGAAGAGACCCAGTACTTC.

This clonotype turned up a few times. This CDR3 is CASSLSFSFRNYGYTF. The DNA of the CDR3 is TGTGCCAGCAGTTTATCGTTTTCTTTCAGAAACTATGGCTACACCTTC. The chain joins TRBV27 to TRBJ1-2, with no clear D. The V gene's germline CDR1 is MNHEY and CDR2 SMNVEV (reference sequence). This CDR3 region has 16 residues. V shed 0 bases and J shed 2 bases, with 13 bases lying between them.

In this sample, this clonotype turned up many times. The chain links TRBV29-1 to TRBJ2-1; 12 nucleotides line up with TRBD2. The CDR3 runs 13 residues. The germline V gene encodes CDR1 SQVTM and CDR2 ANQGSEA. Trimming removed 7 bases from V and 7 bases from J; junction bases left unmatched: 5. CDR3 in DNA: TGCAGCGAGACTAGCGGGAGTCGTAATGAGCAGTTCTTC. Its protein product is CSETSGSRNEQFF.

The genes are TRBV7-7 and TRBJ2-2, with 11 bases identical to TRBD1. This CDR3 has 15 residues. Germline CDR1 reads SSHAT; CDR2 reads FNYEAQ (reference sequence). The V gene end was trimmed by 5 bases and the J gene end by 6 bases; junction bases not matched to a gene: 5. The CDR3 spells CASSGQGARAGELFF. In DNA form, the CDR3 reads TGTGCCAGCAGCGGACAGGGGGCGAGGGCCGGGGAGCTGTTTTTT.

This chain uses TRBV13 with TRBJ2-5, with 10 positions matching TRBD2. CDR1 and CDR2 (germline): PRHDT, FYEKMQ (reference sequence). The length of the CDR3 is 16 residues. The V gene end was trimmed by 3 bases and the J gene end by 5 bases; junction bases not matched to a gene: 9. CDR3 bases: TGTGCCAGCAGCTTTTTAAGCGGGGGGGCGACGGAGACCCAGTACTTC. Translating it yields CASSFLSGGATETQYF. Full variable domain (outside the CDR3, taken from reference TRBV13 and TRBJ2-5): AAGVIQSPRHLIKEKRETATLKCYPIPRHDTVYWYQQGPGQDPQFLISFYEKMQSDKGSIPDRFSAQQFSDYHSELNMSSLELGDSALYFCASSFLSGGATETQYFGPGTRLLVL.

In regard to this clonotype: A much bigger clone sits one base away, suggesting this may be a read error. V usage is TRBV10-3 and J usage is TRBJ2-5, with D perhaps TRBD1 (5 bases). Near its end, the DNA agrees better with TRBJ2-7, so the J call may be wrong. Per the germline V gene, CDR1 is ENHRY and CDR2 is SYGVKD. This CDR3 is 15 amino acids long. CDR3 sequence reads: CAISESEAGSSEQYF. The CDR3 DNA sequence: TGTGCCATCAGTGAGTCTGAGGCAGGGTCCAGCGAGCAGTACTTC.

This chain connects TRBV5-1 to TRBJ2-2, with D uncertain. This CDR3 is built from 17 residues. The germline V and J ends were trimmed by 2 bases and 4 bases, with 18 bases remaining between them. The V gene's germline CDR1 is SGHRS and CDR2 YFSETQ. The CDR3 here is CASSFGWMNLGTGELFF. The DNA of the CDR3 is TGCGCCAGCAGCTTTGGTTGGATGAACCTGGGCACCGGGGAGCTGTTTTTT.